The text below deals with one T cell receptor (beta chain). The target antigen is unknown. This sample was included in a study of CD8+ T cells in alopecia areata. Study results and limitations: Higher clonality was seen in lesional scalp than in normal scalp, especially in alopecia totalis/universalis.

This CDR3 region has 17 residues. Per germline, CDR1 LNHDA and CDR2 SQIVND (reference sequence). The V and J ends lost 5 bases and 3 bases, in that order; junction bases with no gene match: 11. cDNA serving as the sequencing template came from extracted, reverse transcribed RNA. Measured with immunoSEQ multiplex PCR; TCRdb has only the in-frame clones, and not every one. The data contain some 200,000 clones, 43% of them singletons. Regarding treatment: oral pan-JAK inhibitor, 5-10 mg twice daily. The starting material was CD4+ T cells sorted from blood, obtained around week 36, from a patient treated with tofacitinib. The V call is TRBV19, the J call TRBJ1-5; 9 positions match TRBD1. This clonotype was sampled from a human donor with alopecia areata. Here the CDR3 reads CASSPTRTGVNNQPQHF. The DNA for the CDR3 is TGTGCCAGTAGTCCTACCCGGACAGGGGTCAACAATCAGCCCCAGCATTTT.